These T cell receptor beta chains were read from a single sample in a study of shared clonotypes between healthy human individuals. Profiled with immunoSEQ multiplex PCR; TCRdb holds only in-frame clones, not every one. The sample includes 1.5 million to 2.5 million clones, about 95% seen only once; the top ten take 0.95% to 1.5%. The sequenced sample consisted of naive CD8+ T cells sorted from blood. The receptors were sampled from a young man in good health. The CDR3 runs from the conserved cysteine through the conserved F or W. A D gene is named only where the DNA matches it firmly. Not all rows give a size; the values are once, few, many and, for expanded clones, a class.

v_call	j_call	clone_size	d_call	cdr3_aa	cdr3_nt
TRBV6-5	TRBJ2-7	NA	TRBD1	CASSYVEGADEQYF	TGTGCCAGCAGTTACGTTGAGGGGGCCGACGAGCAGTACTTC
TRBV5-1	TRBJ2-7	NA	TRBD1	CASSLSFGQGYEQYF	TGCGCCAGCAGCTTAAGTTTCGGACAGGGGTACGAGCAGTACTTC
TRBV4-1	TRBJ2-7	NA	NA	CASSQEGPYYEQYF	TGCGCCAGCAGCCAAGAGGGACCATACTACGAGCAGTACTTC
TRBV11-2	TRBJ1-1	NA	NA	CASSFEAGTIYTEAFF	TGTGCCAGCAGCTTTGAGGCTGGAACCATTTACACTGAAGCTTTCTTT
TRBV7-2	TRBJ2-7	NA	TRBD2	CASSQTSGGDYEQYF	TGTGCCAGCAGCCAGACTAGCGGGGGAGACTACGAGCAGTACTTC
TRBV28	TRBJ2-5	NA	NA	CASSLLVDQETQYF	TGTGCCAGCAGTTTATTGGTGGATCAAGAGACCCAGTACTTC
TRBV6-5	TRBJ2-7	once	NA	CASSAGIYRDEQYF	TGTGCCAGCAGTGCCGGGATATATAGGGACGAGCAGTACTTC
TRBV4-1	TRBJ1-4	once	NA	CASSQGQLGTSANEKLFF	TGCGCCAGCAGCCAGGGCCAACTCGGGACCTCGGCTAATGAAAAACTGTTTTTT
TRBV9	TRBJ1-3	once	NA	CASSVGVSGNTIYF	TGTGCCAGCAGCGTAGGAGTGTCTGGAAACACCATATATTTT
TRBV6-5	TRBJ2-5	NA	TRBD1	CASSKGQVRETQYF	TGTGCCAGCAGTAAGGGACAGGTTAGGGAGACCCAGTACTTC
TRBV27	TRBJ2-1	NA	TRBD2	CASSLYPGTSRDDEQFF	TGTGCCAGCAGTTTATACCCCGGGACTAGCAGGGATGATGAGCAGTTCTTC
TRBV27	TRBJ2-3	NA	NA	CASSLRFADTQYF	TGTGCCAGCAGTCTCCGGTTCGCAGATACGCAGTATTTT
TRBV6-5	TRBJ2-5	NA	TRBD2	CASRTSGGNQETQYF	TGTGCCAGCAGGACTAGCGGGGGGAACCAAGAGACCCAGTACTTC
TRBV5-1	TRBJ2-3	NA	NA	CASREPVQVSTDTQYF	TGCGCCAGCAGGGAACCGGTACAGGTTAGCACAGATACGCAGTATTTT
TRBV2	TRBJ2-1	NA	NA	CASWGTEGANEQFF	TGTGCCAGTTGGGGGACGGAAGGGGCCAATGAGCAGTTCTTC
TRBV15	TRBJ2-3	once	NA	CATGESSTDTQYF	TGTGCCACCGGGGAGTCGAGCACAGATACGCAGTATTTT
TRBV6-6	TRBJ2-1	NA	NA	CASDGVAYNEQFF	TGTGCCAGCGATGGGGTGGCCTACAATGAGCAGTTCTTC
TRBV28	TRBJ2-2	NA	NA	CASSPGVMRTGELFF	TGTGCCAGCAGTCCAGGGGTAATGAGGACCGGGGAGCTGTTTTTT
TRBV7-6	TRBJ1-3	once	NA	CASSLEAGLSGNTIYF	TGTGCCAGCAGCTTAGAGGCGGGCCTCTCTGGAAACACCATATATTTT
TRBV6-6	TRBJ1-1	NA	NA	CASSYDGREAFF	TGTGCCAGCAGTTACGACGGGCGGGAAGCTTTCTTT
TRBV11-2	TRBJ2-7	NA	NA	CASSKTLGESYEQYF	TGTGCCAGCTCTAAGACCCTAGGGGAGTCCTACGAGCAGTACTTC
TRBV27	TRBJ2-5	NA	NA	CASTDSDETQYF	TGTGCCAGCACTGACTCAGACGAGACCCAGTACTTC
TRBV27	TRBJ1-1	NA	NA	CASGWTEAFF	TGTGCCAGCGGGTGGACTGAAGCTTTCTTT
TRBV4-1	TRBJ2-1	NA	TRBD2	CASSLPERGPRSNEQFF	TGCGCCAGCAGCCTCCCAGAGCGGGGGCCCAGGTCCAATGAGCAGTTCTTC